The 25 T cell receptor beta chains below were found in one sample sequenced in a study of T-cell memory formation after mild COVID-19. TCRdb processed the 5' RACE reads anew with MiXCR; each CDR3 protein has one entry. This sample has around 340,000 distinct CDR3 sequences, with 15% found just once. The material sequenced was PBMCs or a T cell subset sorted from them (not recorded which). The receptors derive from a man younger than 30 who had mild COVID-19 (a few samples of this study predate the infection). Cell type and time point are not known.

This clonotype was picked up a small number of times. The V call is TRBV20-1, the J call TRBJ2-5; 9 positions agree with TRBD2. The J segment lost 1 base and the V segment lost 5 bases, leaving 8 bases of the junction unmatched. The CDR3 covers 15 residues. Germline V CDR1 and CDR2: DFQATT, SNEGSKA (reference sequence). In nucleotides, the CDR3 is TGCAGTGCTGGCCTGGCGGGGGGGGCCCAAGAGACCCAGTACTTC. It specifies CSAGLAGGAQETQYF.

This clonotype appeared a few times. The chain employs TRBV14 and TRBJ2-3; D is uncertain. Germline V lookup: CDR1 SGHDN, CDR2 FVKESK. V shed 4 bases and J shed 2 bases, with 10 bases lying between them. CDR3 length: 14 amino acids. The CDR3 loop reads CASSPVGVTDTQYF. The CDR3 nucleotides are TGTGCCAGCAGCCCGGTGGGCGTCACAGATACGCAGTATTTT.

CDR3 sequence reads: CASSWFQLAGGHNEQFF. The CDR3 DNA is TGCGCCAGCAGCTGGTTTCAACTAGCGGGGGGTCATAATGAGCAGTTCTTC. J is TRBJ2-1 and V is TRBV5-1, with 12 positions matching TRBD2. The CDR3 has 17 residues. Per the germline V gene, CDR1 is SGHRS and CDR2 is YFSETQ. V gave up 3 bases and J gave up 7 bases; unmatched junction bases: 11.

In this sample, this clonotype turned up many times. The chain combines TRBV10-3 with TRBJ2-1; D is undetermined. This CDR3 is built from 12 residues. Germline values: CDR1 ENHRY, CDR2 SYGVKD. Trimming cost V 3 bases and J 9 bases, with 9 bases left between them. The CDR3 sequence is CAISEERGEQFF. CDR3 bases: TGTGCCATCAGTGAAGAGCGAGGTGAGCAGTTCTTC.

V and J are TRBV19 and TRBJ2-1; D might be TRBD1 (6 bases). The CDR3 consists of 14 residues. The V gene's germline CDR1 is LNHDA and CDR2 SQIVND (reference sequence). V was shortened by 5 bases and J by 4 bases, with 12 bases between the two germline ends. In nucleotides, the CDR3 is TGTGCCAGTAGTTTCGGGACACGGTACAATGAGCAGTTCTTC. Protein: CASSFGTRYNEQFF.

This clonotype was recorded once. The chain couples TRBV6-6 to TRBJ2-7; 7 positions match TRBD1. CDR1 is MNHNY, CDR2 SVGAGI, per germline (reference sequence). CDR3 size: 14 residues. V shed 10 bases, J shed 0 bases, and the junction held 9 bases outside the gene matches. The CDR3 here is CATGDSSFSYEQYV. Written as DNA, the CDR3 is TGTGCCACCGGGGACAGTTCGTTCTCCTACGAGCAGTACGTC.

This clonotype showed up many times. The DNA for the CDR3 is TGTGCCAGCAGCTTAGCAGGTAGCGGTTACAATGAGCAGTTCTTC. Translation: CASSLAGSGYNEQFF. The rearrangement uses TRBV7-2 and TRBJ2-1, with a tentative D call TRBD2 (6 bases). Germline V gene sequence: CDR1 SGHTA, CDR2 FQGNSA. This CDR3 is 15 amino acids long. Deletions cut 0 bases from V and 4 bases from J, with 10 bases between.

This clonotype has just a few counts. The chain has TRBV7-9 and TRBJ2-1; TRBD1 might be the D (5 bases). The CDR3 consists of 15 residues. V lost 1 base and J lost 4, with 11 bases in between. The germline CDR1 and CDR2 sequences are SEHNR and FQNEAQ (reference sequence). The CDR3 DNA reads TGTGCCAGCAGCTTAGATCACAGGCCTTACAATGAGCAGTTCTTC. Translated, it gives CASSLDHRPYNEQFF.

This clonotype turned up a few times. The chain has TRBV19 and TRBJ1-1, with 7 bases lining up with TRBD1. CDR1 LNHDA and CDR2 SQIVND come from the germline V gene (reference sequence). This CDR3 region has 14 residues. With 7 bases clipped from V and 0 bases from J, the junction kept 5 bases outside the gene matches. The CDR3 region is CASNSQGMNTEAFF. The CDR3 DNA is TGTGCCAGTAATTCACAGGGGATGAACACTGAAGCTTTCTTT.

The table lists this clonotype with a few counts. V and J are TRBV20-1 and TRBJ1-4; the match to TRBD1 covers 7 bases. This CDR3 spans 14 amino acids. The V gene end was trimmed by 3 bases and the J gene end by 2 bases; junction bases not matched to a gene: 3. The germline V gene encodes CDR1 DFQATT and CDR2 SNEGSKA (reference sequence). The CDR3 loop reads CSASKGATNEKLFF. DNA for the CDR3: TGCAGTGCTAGTAAGGGGGCGACTAATGAAAAACTGTTTTTT.

The chain joins TRBV12-3 or TRBV12-4 to TRBJ2-3; 9 nucleotides align to TRBD1. The CDR3 loop spans 16 amino acids. With 3 bases clipped from V and 0 bases from J, the junction kept 4 bases outside the gene matches. The CDR3 DNA reads TGTGCCAGCAGTTTTGGGACAGGGTCTAGCACAGATACGCAGTATTTT. Translating gives CASSFGTGSSTDTQYF.

This clonotype appeared many times. The rearrangement links TRBV6-2 or TRBV6-3 to TRBJ2-1; perhaps TRBD2 as D (6 bases). V was clipped by 6 bases and J by 10 bases, with 13 bases between them. The V gene's germline CDR1 is MNHEY and CDR2 SVGEGT. The CDR3 contains 12 residues. Here the CDR3 DNA reads TGTGCCAGCAGCCCGGGGCGGGGAGAGCAGTTCTTC. Its protein is CASSPGRGEQFF.

This clonotype was observed at least ten times. The J gene is TRBJ2-1, the V gene TRBV27; possibly TRBD1 for D (5 bases). Germline-derived CDR1 and CDR2 are MNHEY and SMNVEV (reference sequence). The CDR3 has 13 residues. V dropped 3 bases and J dropped 8 bases, with 11 bases sitting between them. CDR3 region: CASSFLGPHEQFF. The CDR3 region has the DNA TGTGCCAGCAGTTTCCTGGGGCCCCATGAGCAGTTCTTC.

This clonotype was observed a handful of times. The chain joins TRBV2 to TRBJ1-2; 8 bases map to TRBD1. V lost 5 bases to trimming and J lost 6 bases; unmatched junction nucleotides: 8. This CDR3 region has 14 residues. CDR1 and CDR2 from the germline V gene are SNHLY and FYNNEI. The CDR3 loop reads CASSIEQGVNGYTF. The CDR3 DNA follows: TGTGCCAGCAGTATTGAACAGGGGGTGAATGGCTACACCTTC.

This clonotype appeared many times. The J gene is TRBJ2-5, the V gene TRBV11-2; tentatively, D is TRBD2 (6 bases). Germline lookup yields CDR1 SGHAT and CDR2 FQNNGV. This CDR3 is 12 amino acids long. Trimming removed 8 bases from V and 0 bases from J, with 7 bases in between. The CDR3 DNA sequence: TGTGCCAGCCGGGGGTACCAAGAGACCCAGTACTTC. It is translated as CASRGYQETQYF.

This rearrangement joins TRBV7-2 to TRBJ1-2; 7 bases match TRBD1. Per germline, CDR1 SGHTA and CDR2 FQGNSA. The V and J ends lost 5 bases and 3 bases, in that order; junction bases with no gene match: 3. The CDR3 is 13 residues long. In nucleotides, the CDR3 is TGTGCCAGCAGCCAGACAGGGTACTATGGCTACACCTTC. This sequence encodes CASSQTGYYGYTF.

The J gene is TRBJ2-1, the V gene TRBV6-1; D call uncertain. Per germline, CDR1 MNHNS and CDR2 SASEGT. This CDR3 contains 12 residues. V was shortened by 1 base and J by 10 bases, with 8 bases between the two germline ends. In DNA, the CDR3 is TGTGCCAGCAGTGAAGGGGTGGCAGAGCAGTTCTTC. This sequence encodes CASSEGVAEQFF.

This rearrangement joins TRBV3-1 to TRBJ2-2; 13 nucleotides match TRBD2. J was trimmed by 4 bases and V by 2 bases; bases with no gene match: 1. CDR1 and CDR2 (germline): LGHDT, YNNKEL (reference sequence). This CDR3 has 16 residues. The CDR3 DNA follows: TGTGCCAGCAGCCAAACTAGCGGGGGGGCCACCGGGGAGCTGTTTTTT. Amino acid sequence: CASSQTSGGATGELFF.

The chain employs TRBV20-1 and TRBJ1-2; no clear D gene. CDR1 DFQATT and CDR2 SNEGSKA come from the germline V gene (reference sequence). Trimming took 8 bases from V and 2 from J, leaving 9 bases between them. CDR3 length equals 11 residues. CDR3 protein: CSTTTNYGYTF. CDR3 sequence (DNA): TGCAGTACGACAACCAACTATGGCTACACCTTC.

The chain links TRBV4-1 to TRBJ2-7, with 9 bases fitting TRBD1. V gave up 3 bases and J gave up 1 base; unmatched junction bases: 7. CDR1 and CDR2 (germline): MGHRA, YSYEKL. The CDR3 length is 16 residues. The CDR3 nucleotides are TGCGCCAGCAGCCAGGTCCTGGACAGGGGTTCCTACGAGCAGTACTTC. It is translated as CASSQVLDRGSYEQYF.

A few counts support this clonotype. V gene TRBV10-2 combines with J gene TRBJ1-2; D is possibly TRBD1 (5 bases). Trimming shortened V by 6 bases and J by 7 bases, and 15 bases separated the two germline ends. Germline V gene data show CDR1 as WSHSY and CDR2 as SAAADI. CDR3 length: 13 amino acids. Here the CDR3 reads CASRPQGAGGYTF. The CDR3 nucleotides are TGCGCCAGCAGGCCTCAGGGAGCCGGTGGCTACACCTTC.

This clonotype turned up a few times. The J gene is TRBJ2-7, the V gene TRBV20-1, with 8 positions matching TRBD2. V lost 3 bases, J lost 1 base, and 5 bases stayed unmatched. The CDR3 covers 14 residues. The V gene's germline CDR1 is DFQATT and CDR2 SNEGSKA (reference sequence). The CDR3 is CSARRGAQSYEQYV. CDR3 bases: TGCAGTGCTAGGCGGGGGGCCCAATCCTACGAGCAGTACGTC.

The chain uses TRBV28 and TRBJ1-1, with D unresolved. The germline CDR1 and CDR2 sequences are MDHEN and SYDVKM. The CDR3 runs 15 residues. V lost 6 bases and J 0 bases, leaving 14 bases between the germline ends. The CDR3 here is CASSLRRTLNTEAFF. CDR3 bases: TGTGCCAGCAGCTTAAGGCGAACCCTGAACACTGAAGCTTTCTTT.

This clonotype has at least ten counts. The chain is built from TRBV7-3 and TRBJ2-3; 12 bases fit TRBD2. The CDR3 has 14 residues. V shed 4 bases, J shed 4 bases, and the junction held 0 bases outside the gene matches. Germline V CDR1 and CDR2: SGHTA, FQGTGA. The CDR3 DNA sequence: TGTGCCAGCAGCTCTAGCGGGGGGGCAGATACGCAGTATTTT. This codes for CASSSSGGADTQYF.

This clonotype came up a few times. J is TRBJ1-6 and V is TRBV9; no clear D. The length of the CDR3 is 15 residues. Trimming cost V 0 bases and J 8 bases, with 12 bases left between them. Germline assignment: CDR1 SGDLS and CDR2 YYNGEE. Written as DNA, the CDR3 is TGTGCCAGCAGCGTAGCAGGAGAGCGGTATTCACCCCTCCACTTT. Residues: CASSVAGERYSPLHF.